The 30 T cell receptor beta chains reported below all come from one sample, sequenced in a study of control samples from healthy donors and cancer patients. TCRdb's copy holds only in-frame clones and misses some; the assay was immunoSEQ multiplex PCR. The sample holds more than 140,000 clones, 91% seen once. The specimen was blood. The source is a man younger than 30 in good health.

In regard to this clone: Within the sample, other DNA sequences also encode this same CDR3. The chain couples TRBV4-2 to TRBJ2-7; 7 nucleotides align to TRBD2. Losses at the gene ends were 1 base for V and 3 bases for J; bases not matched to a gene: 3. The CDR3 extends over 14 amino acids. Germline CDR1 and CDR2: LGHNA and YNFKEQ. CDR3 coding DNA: TGTGCCAGCAGCCAAGGGGGAGGGAACTACGAGCAGTACTTC. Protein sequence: CASSQGGGNYEQYF.

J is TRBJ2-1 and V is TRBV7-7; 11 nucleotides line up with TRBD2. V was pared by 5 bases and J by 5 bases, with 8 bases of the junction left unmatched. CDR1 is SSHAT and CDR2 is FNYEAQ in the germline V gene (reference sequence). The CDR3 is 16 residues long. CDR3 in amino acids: CASSRLAGGVDNEQFF. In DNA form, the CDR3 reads TGTGCCAGCAGCCGCTTAGCGGGGGGGGTCGACAATGAGCAGTTCTTC.

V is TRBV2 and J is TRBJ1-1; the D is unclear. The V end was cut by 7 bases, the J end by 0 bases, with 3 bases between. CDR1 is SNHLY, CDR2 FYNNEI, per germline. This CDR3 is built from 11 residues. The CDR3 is CASMMNTEAFF. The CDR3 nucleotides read TGTGCCAGCATGATGAACACTGAAGCTTTCTTT.

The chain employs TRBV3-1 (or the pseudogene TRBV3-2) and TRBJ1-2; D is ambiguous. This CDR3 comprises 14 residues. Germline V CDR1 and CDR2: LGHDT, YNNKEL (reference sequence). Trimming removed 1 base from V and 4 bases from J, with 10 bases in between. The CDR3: CASSQAGYSYGYTF. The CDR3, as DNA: TGTGCCAGCAGCCAAGCCGGGTATAGCTATGGCTACACCTTC.

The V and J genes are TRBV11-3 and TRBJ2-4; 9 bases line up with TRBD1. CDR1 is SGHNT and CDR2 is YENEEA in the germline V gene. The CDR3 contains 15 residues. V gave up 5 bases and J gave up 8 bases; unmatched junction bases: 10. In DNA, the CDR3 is TGTGCCAGCAGCCCTGGGGGACAGGGTAGAGACATTCAGTACTTC. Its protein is CASSPGGQGRDIQYF.

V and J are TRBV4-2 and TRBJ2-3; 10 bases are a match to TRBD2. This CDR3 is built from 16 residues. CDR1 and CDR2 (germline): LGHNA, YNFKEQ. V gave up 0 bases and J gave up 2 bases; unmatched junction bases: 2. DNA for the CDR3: TGTGCCAGCAGCCAAGATAGCGGGGGGACCACAGATACGCAGTATTTT. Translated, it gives CASSQDSGGTTDTQYF.

The CDR3 nucleotides are TGTGCCAGCAGTCGGACAGGGGTTAATGAAAAACTGTTTTTT. Amino acid sequence: CASSRTGVNEKLFF. V usage is TRBV6-2 or TRBV6-3 and J usage is TRBJ1-4; 9 bases are a match to TRBD1. CDR3 length: 14 amino acids. The V segment lost 5 bases and the J segment 4 bases; nucleotides outside the gene matches: 2. From germline, CDR1 is MNHEY and CDR2 SVGEGT.

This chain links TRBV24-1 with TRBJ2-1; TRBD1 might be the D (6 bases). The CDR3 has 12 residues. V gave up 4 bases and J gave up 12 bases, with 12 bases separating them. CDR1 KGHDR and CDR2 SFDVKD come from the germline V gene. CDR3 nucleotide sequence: TGTGCCACCAGTGACACCAGGGGTTCGCAGTTCTTC. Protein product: CATSDTRGSQFF.

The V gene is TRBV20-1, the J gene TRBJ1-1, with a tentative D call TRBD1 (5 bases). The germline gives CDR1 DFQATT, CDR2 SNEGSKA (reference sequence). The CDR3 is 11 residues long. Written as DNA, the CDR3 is TGCAGCGTCCAGGGGAACACTGAAGCTTTCTTT. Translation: CSVQGNTEAFF.

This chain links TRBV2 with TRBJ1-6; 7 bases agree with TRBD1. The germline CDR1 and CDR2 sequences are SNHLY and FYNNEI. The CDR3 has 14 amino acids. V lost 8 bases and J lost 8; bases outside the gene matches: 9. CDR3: CASGRQGEDSPLHF. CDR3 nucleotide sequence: TGTGCCAGCGGGCGACAGGGAGAGGATTCACCCCTCCACTTT.

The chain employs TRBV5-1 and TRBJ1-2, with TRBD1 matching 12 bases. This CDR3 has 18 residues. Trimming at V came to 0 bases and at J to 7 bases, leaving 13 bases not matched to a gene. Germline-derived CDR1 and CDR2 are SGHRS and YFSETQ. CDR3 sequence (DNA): TGCGCCAGCAGCTTGGGTACAGGGACAGGGGGCGCAGTCAGTGGCTACACCTTC. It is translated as CASSLGTGTGGAVSGYTF.

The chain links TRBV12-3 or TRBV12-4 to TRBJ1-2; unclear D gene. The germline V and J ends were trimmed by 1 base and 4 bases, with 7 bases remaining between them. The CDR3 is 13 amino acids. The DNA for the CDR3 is TGTGCCAGCAGTTTAGAGGGCCCCTATGGCTACACCTTC. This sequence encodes CASSLEGPYGYTF.

CDR3 protein: CASSLLDSGELFF. CDR3 nucleotides: TGTGCCAGCAGCCTACTTGACTCCGGGGAGCTGTTTTTT. V usage is TRBV5-4 and J usage is TRBJ2-2; D remains ambiguous. The length of the CDR3 is 13 residues. Between the trimmed V and J ends, which lost 4 bases and 6 bases, there was a span of 10 bases. Germline V gene lookup returns CDR1 SGHNT and CDR2 YYREEE (reference sequence).

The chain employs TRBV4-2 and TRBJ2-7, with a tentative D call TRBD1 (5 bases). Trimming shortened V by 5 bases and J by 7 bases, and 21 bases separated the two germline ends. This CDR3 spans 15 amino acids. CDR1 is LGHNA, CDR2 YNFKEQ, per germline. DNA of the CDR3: TGTGCCAGCAGCGCCAAGCTAGGGGTTAACGAAGAGCAGTACTTC. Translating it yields CASSAKLGVNEEQYF.

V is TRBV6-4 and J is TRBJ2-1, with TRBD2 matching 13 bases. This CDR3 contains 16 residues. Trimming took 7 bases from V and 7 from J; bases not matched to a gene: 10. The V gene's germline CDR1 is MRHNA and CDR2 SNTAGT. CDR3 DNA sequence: TGTGCCAGCAACATACTAGCGGGGGGGCCTAAGAATGAGCAGTTCTTC. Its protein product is CASNILAGGPKNEQFF.

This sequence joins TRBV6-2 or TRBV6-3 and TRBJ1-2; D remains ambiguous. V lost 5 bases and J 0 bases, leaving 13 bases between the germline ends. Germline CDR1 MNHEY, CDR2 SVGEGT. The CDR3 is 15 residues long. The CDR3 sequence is CASSTRQHPNYGYTF. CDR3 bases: TGTGCCAGCAGTACCCGACAACATCCTAACTATGGCTACACCTTC.

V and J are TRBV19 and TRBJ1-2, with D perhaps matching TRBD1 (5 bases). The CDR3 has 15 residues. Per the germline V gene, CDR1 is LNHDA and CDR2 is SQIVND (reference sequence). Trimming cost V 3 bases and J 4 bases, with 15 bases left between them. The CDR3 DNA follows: TGTGCCAGTAGTATGGGGCTTGTGGGCAGCTATGGCTACACCTTC. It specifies CASSMGLVGSYGYTF.

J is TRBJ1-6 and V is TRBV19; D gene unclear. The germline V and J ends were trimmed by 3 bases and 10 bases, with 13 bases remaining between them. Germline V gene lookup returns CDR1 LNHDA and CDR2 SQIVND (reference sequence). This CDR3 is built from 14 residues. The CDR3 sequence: CASSMLGPGSPLHF. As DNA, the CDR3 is TGTGCCAGTAGTATGCTAGGGCCTGGATCACCCCTCCACTTT.

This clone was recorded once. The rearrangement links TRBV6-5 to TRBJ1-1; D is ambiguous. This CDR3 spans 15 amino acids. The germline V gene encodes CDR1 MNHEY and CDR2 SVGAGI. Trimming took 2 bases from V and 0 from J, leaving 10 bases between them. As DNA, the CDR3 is TGTGCCAGCAGTTACCTCGAAGACATGAACACTGAAGCTTTCTTT. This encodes CASSYLEDMNTEAFF.

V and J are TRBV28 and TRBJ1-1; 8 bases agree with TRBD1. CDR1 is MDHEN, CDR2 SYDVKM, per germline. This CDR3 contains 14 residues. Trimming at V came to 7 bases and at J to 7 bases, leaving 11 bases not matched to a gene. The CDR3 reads CASILAGGAGEAFF. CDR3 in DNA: TGTGCCAGCATTCTTGCAGGGGGCGCGGGTGAAGCTTTCTTT.

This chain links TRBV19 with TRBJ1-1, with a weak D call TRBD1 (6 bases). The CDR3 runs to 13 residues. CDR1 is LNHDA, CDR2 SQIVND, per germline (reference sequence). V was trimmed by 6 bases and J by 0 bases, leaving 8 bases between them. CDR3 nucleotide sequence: TGTGCCAGTAGAGACAGGCTGAACACTGAAGCTTTCTTT. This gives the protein CASRDRLNTEAFF.

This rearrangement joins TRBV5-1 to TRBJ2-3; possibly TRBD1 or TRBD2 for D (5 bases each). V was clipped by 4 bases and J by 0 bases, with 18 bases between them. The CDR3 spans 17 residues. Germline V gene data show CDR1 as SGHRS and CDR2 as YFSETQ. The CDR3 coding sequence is TGCGCCAGCAGCCAGATGACCGGGACGACTAGCACAGATACGCAGTATTTT. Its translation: CASSQMTGTTSTDTQYF.

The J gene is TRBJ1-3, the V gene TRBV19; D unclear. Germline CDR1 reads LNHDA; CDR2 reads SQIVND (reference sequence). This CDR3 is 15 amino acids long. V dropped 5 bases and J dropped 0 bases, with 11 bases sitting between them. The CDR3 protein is CASSSPGYSGNTIYF. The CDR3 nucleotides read TGTGCCAGTAGTTCGCCCGGGTACTCTGGAAACACCATATATTTT.

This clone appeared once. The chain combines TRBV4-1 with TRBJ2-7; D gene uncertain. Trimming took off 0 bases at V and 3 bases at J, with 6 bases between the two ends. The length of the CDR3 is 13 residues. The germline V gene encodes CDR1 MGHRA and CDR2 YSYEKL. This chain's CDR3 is CASSQEGGYEQYF. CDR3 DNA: TGCGCCAGCAGCCAAGAAGGCGGCTACGAGCAGTACTTC.

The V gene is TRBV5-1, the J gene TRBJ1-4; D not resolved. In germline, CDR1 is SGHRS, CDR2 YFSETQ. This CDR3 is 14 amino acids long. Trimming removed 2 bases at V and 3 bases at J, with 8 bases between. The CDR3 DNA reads TGCGCCAGCAGCTTAAGTCCTTCTAATGAAAAACTGTTTTTT. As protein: CASSLSPSNEKLFF. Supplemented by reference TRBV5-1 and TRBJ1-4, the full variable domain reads KAGVTQTPRYLIKTRGQQVTLSCSPISGHRSVSWYQQTPGQGLQFLFEYFSETQRNKGNFPGRFSGRQFSNSRSEMNVSTLELGDSALYLCASSLSPSNEKLFFGSGTQLSVL.

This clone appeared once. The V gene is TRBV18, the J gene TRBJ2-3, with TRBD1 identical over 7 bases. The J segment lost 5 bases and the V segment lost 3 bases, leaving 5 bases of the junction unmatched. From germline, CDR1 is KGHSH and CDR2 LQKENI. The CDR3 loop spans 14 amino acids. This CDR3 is CASSPRQGQDTQYF. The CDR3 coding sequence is TGTGCCAGCTCACCCCGACAGGGCCAAGATACGCAGTATTTT.

The CDR3 loop is CASSYGVAGNYEQYF. The CDR3 region has the DNA TGTGCCAGCAGTTACGGCGTAGCGGGGAACTACGAGCAGTACTTC. This chain links TRBV6-2 or TRBV6-3 with TRBJ2-7; TRBD2 agrees at 8 bases. The CDR3 runs to 15 residues. Trimming removed 2 bases from V and 3 bases from J; junction bases left unmatched: 6. Germline V gene sequence: CDR1 MNHEY, CDR2 SVGEGT.

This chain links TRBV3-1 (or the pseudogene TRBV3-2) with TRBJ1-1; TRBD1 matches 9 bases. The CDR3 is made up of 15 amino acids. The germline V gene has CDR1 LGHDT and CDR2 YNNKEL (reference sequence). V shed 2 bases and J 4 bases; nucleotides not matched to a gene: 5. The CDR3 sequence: CASSQKGQGRTEAFF. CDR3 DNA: TGTGCCAGCAGCCAAAAGGGACAGGGACGCACTGAAGCTTTCTTT.

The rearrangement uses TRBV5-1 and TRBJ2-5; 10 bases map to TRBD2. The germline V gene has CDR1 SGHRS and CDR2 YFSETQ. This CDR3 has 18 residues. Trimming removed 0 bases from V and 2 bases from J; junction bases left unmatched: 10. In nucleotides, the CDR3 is TGCGCCAGCAGCTTGGGAGAGCGGGGGGGCTGGACTCAAGAGACCCAGTACTTC. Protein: CASSLGERGGWTQETQYF.

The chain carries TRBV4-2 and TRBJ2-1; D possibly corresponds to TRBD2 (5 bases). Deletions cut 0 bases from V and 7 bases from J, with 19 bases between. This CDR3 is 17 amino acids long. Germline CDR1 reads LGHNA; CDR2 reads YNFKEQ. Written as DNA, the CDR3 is TGTGCCAGCAGCCAAGAAAAGGACTTGACCTACGGGAATGAGCAGTTCTTC. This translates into CASSQEKDLTYGNEQFF.